These T cell receptor beta chains were read from a single sample in a study of pediatric ulcerative colitis. The repertoire was sequenced with immunoSEQ multiplex PCR; TCRdb's copy has only in-frame clones and lacks some. The data show roughly 64,000 clones, roughly 90% seen once. Sequencing was carried out using blood. The receptors derive from a boy younger than 18 with severe ulcerative colitis. Both conserved end residues are part of each CDR3. The D gene is left open where the match is weak. The size entry is marked missing in some rows and otherwise reads once, few, many or a size class.

d_call: TRBD1; cdr3_length: 15; clone_size: .; j_call: TRBJ2-1; v_call: TRBV5-1; cdr3_aa: CASARDSPQYNEQFF; cdr3_nt: TGCGCCAGCGCAAGGGACAGTCCTCAGTACAATGAGCAGTTCTTC
d_call: TRBD1; cdr3_length: 15; clone_size: once; j_call: TRBJ2-7; v_call: TRBV5-1; cdr3_aa: CASSLYGTGTYEQYF; cdr3_nt: TGCGCCAGCAGCTTGTACGGGACAGGGACCTACGAGCAGTACTTC
d_call: TRBD1; cdr3_length: 14; clone_size: .; j_call: TRBJ1-4; v_call: TRBV5-1; cdr3_aa: CASSTGTGVEKLFF; cdr3_nt: TGCGCCAGCAGCACCGGGACAGGGGTCGAAAAACTGTTTTTT
d_call: TRBD1; cdr3_length: 15; clone_size: .; j_call: TRBJ1-4; v_call: TRBV6-1; cdr3_aa: CASNTGDRANEKLFF; cdr3_nt: TGTGCCAGCAATACAGGGGACCGGGCTAATGAAAAACTGTTTTTT
d_call: TRBD2; cdr3_length: 15; clone_size: .; j_call: TRBJ2-7; v_call: TRBV5-1; cdr3_aa: CASSLEGTSGYEQYF; cdr3_nt: TGCGCCAGCAGCTTGGAGGGGACTAGCGGTTACGAGCAGTACTTC
d_call: .; cdr3_length: 13; clone_size: few; j_call: TRBJ2-7; v_call: TRBV10-1; cdr3_aa: CASSGDVSYEQYF; cdr3_nt: TGCGCCAGCAGTGGCGACGTATCCTACGAGCAGTACTTC
d_call: .; cdr3_length: 12; clone_size: .; j_call: TRBJ2-5; v_call: TRBV30; cdr3_aa: CAWRRYGETQYF; cdr3_nt: TGTGCCTGGAGGAGGTACGGGGAGACCCAGTACTTC
d_call: TRBD2; cdr3_length: 14; clone_size: few; j_call: TRBJ2-7; v_call: TRBV7-2; cdr3_aa: CASSFTSGYYEQYF; cdr3_nt: TGTGCCAGCAGCTTCACTAGCGGGTACTACGAGCAGTACTTC
d_call: .; cdr3_length: 14; clone_size: .; j_call: TRBJ1-3; v_call: TRBV6-1; cdr3_aa: CASSEWVFGNTIYF; cdr3_nt: TGTGCCAGCAGTGAATGGGTCTTTGGAAACACCATATATTTT
d_call: .; cdr3_length: 13; clone_size: .; j_call: TRBJ2-7; v_call: TRBV6-1; cdr3_aa: CASKRQTDYEQYF; cdr3_nt: TGTGCCAGCAAGCGACAGACAGACTACGAGCAGTACTTC
d_call: .; cdr3_length: 13; clone_size: .; j_call: TRBJ2-1; v_call: TRBV11-2; cdr3_aa: CASSLGRAPLLFF; cdr3_nt: TGTGCCAGCAGCTTAGGTAGGGCCCCTTTGTTGTTCTTC
d_call: .; cdr3_length: 15; clone_size: .; j_call: TRBJ1-2; v_call: TRBV4-1; cdr3_aa: CASSQGTMDGYGYTF; cdr3_nt: TGCGCCAGCAGCCAGGGGACGATGGATGGCTATGGCTACACCTTC
d_call: TRBD2; cdr3_length: 18; clone_size: .; j_call: TRBJ2-7; v_call: TRBV25-1; cdr3_aa: CASSERLLAGGPGYEQYF; cdr3_nt: TGTGCCAGCAGTGAACGATTACTAGCGGGAGGGCCGGGGTACGAGCAGTACTTC
d_call: .; cdr3_length: 14; clone_size: .; j_call: TRBJ1-2; v_call: TRBV6-5; cdr3_aa: CASRDHRANYGYTF; cdr3_nt: TGTGCCAGCAGGGATCACAGGGCTAACTATGGCTACACCTTC
d_call: .; cdr3_length: 16; clone_size: .; j_call: TRBJ2-2; v_call: TRBV2; cdr3_aa: CASSEQGLSNTGELFF; cdr3_nt: TGTGCCAGCAGTGAACAGGGACTTTCGAACACCGGGGAGCTGTTTTTT
d_call: TRBD2; cdr3_length: 18; clone_size: medium-sized; j_call: TRBJ2-3; v_call: TRBV10-3; cdr3_aa: CAISESGTSGTFTDTQYF; cdr3_nt: TGTGCCATCAGTGAGTCCGGGACTAGCGGGACCTTCACAGATACGCAGTATTTT
d_call: TRBD2; cdr3_length: 9; clone_size: .; j_call: TRBJ2-5; v_call: TRBV6-4; cdr3_aa: CASSSGNNF; cdr3_nt: TGTGCCAGTTCTAGCGGGAACAACTTC
d_call: .; cdr3_length: 13; clone_size: once; j_call: TRBJ1-2; v_call: TRBV7-9; cdr3_aa: CASSQGPDVGYTF; cdr3_nt: TGTGCCAGCAGCCAGGGACCGGACGTGGGCTACACCTTC
d_call: .; cdr3_length: 13; clone_size: .; j_call: TRBJ2-3; v_call: TRBV29-1; cdr3_aa: CSVNLDRTDTQYF; cdr3_nt: TGCAGCGTTAACCTAGACCGCACAGATACGCAGTATTTT
d_call: TRBD1; cdr3_length: 13; clone_size: .; j_call: TRBJ1-3; v_call: TRBV5-1; cdr3_aa: CASSLGLQGAIYF; cdr3_nt: TGCGCCAGCAGCTTGGGGTTACAGGGGGCCATATATTTT
d_call: .; cdr3_length: 13; clone_size: .; j_call: TRBJ2-7; v_call: TRBV10-3; cdr3_aa: CAISDGTLPEQYF; cdr3_nt: TGTGCCATCAGTGATGGGACTTTGCCCGAGCAGTACTTC
d_call: .; cdr3_length: 17; clone_size: .; j_call: TRBJ1-2; v_call: TRBV7-9; cdr3_aa: CASSLTPPDKGNYGYTF; cdr3_nt: TGTGCCAGCAGTCTCACACCGCCCGATAAAGGAAATTATGGCTACACCTTC
d_call: TRBD1; cdr3_length: 15; clone_size: .; j_call: TRBJ2-1; v_call: TRBV29-1; cdr3_aa: CSVLGQGSSYNEQFF; cdr3_nt: TGCAGCGTCCTAGGACAGGGGAGCTCCTACAATGAGCAGTTCTTC
d_call: .; cdr3_length: 13; clone_size: .; j_call: TRBJ2-3; v_call: TRBV7-2; cdr3_aa: CASSLVGAPTQYF; cdr3_nt: TGTGCCAGCAGCTTAGTAGGCGCCCCTACGCAGTATTTT
d_call: .; cdr3_length: 15; clone_size: .; j_call: TRBJ2-2; v_call: TRBV4-3; cdr3_aa: CASRGARWDPGELFF; cdr3_nt: TGCGCCAGCCGAGGGGCAAGGTGGGACCCCGGGGAGCTGTTTTTT
d_call: .; cdr3_length: 15; clone_size: .; j_call: TRBJ1-1; v_call: TRBV6-1; cdr3_aa: CASSFEWAGNTEAFF; cdr3_nt: TGTGCCAGCAGCTTCGAATGGGCAGGAAACACTGAAGCTTTCTTT
d_call: TRBD2; cdr3_length: 19; clone_size: .; j_call: TRBJ2-7; v_call: TRBV13; cdr3_aa: CASSLSGTSGSFWSYEQYF; cdr3_nt: TGTGCCAGCAGCCTTTCCGGGACTAGCGGGAGTTTTTGGTCCTACGAGCAGTACTTC
d_call: .; cdr3_length: 15; clone_size: .; j_call: TRBJ2-5; v_call: TRBV7-2; cdr3_aa: CASKPPSGSQETQYF; cdr3_nt: TGTGCCAGCAAGCCCCCCTCAGGGTCCCAAGAGACCCAGTACTTC
d_call: .; cdr3_length: 16; clone_size: .; j_call: TRBJ2-2; v_call: TRBV11-3; cdr3_aa: CASSLGQFANTGELFF; cdr3_nt: TGTGCCAGCAGCCTCGGACAGTTCGCGAACACCGGGGAGCTGTTTTTT
d_call: .; cdr3_length: 12; clone_size: .; j_call: TRBJ2-5; v_call: TRBV2; cdr3_aa: CASRADGAKQYF; cdr3_nt: TGTGCCAGCAGGGCAGATGGGGCAAAACAGTACTTC
d_call: TRBD1; cdr3_length: 11; clone_size: .; j_call: TRBJ2-7; v_call: TRBV5-6; cdr3_aa: CASSFRDREYF; cdr3_nt: TGTGCCAGCAGCTTCCGGGACAGGGAGTACTTC
d_call: .; cdr3_length: 12; clone_size: .; j_call: TRBJ2-1; v_call: TRBV29-1; cdr3_aa: CSVVEGGGEQFF; cdr3_nt: TGCAGCGTTGTTGAGGGGGGAGGTGAGCAGTTCTTC
d_call: .; cdr3_length: 13; clone_size: .; j_call: TRBJ2-7; v_call: TRBV29-1; cdr3_aa: CSVRDSASSGQYF; cdr3_nt: TGCAGCGTACGAGACAGCGCTTCATCGGGACAGTACTTC
d_call: .; cdr3_length: 14; clone_size: .; j_call: TRBJ2-5; v_call: TRBV27; cdr3_aa: CASSSSRLLGTQYF; cdr3_nt: TGTGCCAGCAGTTCCTCTCGCCTACTGGGGACCCAGTACTTC
d_call: .; cdr3_length: 13; clone_size: .; j_call: TRBJ2-7; v_call: TRBV7-9; cdr3_aa: CASSPSSRYEQYF; cdr3_nt: TGTGCCAGCAGCCCTTCTTCCCGCTACGAGCAGTACTTC
d_call: .; cdr3_length: 15; clone_size: .; j_call: TRBJ1-4; v_call: TRBV30; cdr3_aa: CAWSWGTGTNEKLFF; cdr3_nt: TGTGCCTGGAGTTGGGGGACCGGGACTAATGAAAAACTGTTTTTT
d_call: .; cdr3_length: 17; clone_size: .; j_call: TRBJ1-1; v_call: TRBV7-9; cdr3_aa: CASSYSGTGTVGRGAYF; cdr3_nt: .
d_call: TRBD1; cdr3_length: 17; clone_size: .; j_call: TRBJ2-7; v_call: TRBV11-2; cdr3_aa: CASSLTPRGTGAYEQYF; cdr3_nt: TGTGCCAGCAGCTTAACCCCCCGGGGAACAGGGGCCTACGAGCAGTACTTC
d_call: .; cdr3_length: 15; clone_size: .; j_call: TRBJ2-7; v_call: TRBV7-9; cdr3_aa: CASSLWKDRDYEQYF; cdr3_nt: TGTGCCAGCAGCTTATGGAAAGACAGAGACTACGAGCAGTACTTC
d_call: .; cdr3_length: 19; clone_size: .; j_call: TRBJ2-3; v_call: TRBV7-6; cdr3_aa: CASSLQDPSAPQQEDTQYF; cdr3_nt: TGTGCCAGCAGCCTCCAAGACCCCTCGGCACCCCAACAGGAGGATACGCAGTATTTT
d_call: .; cdr3_length: 13; clone_size: once; j_call: TRBJ2-5; v_call: TRBV5-1; cdr3_aa: CASSVDRKETQYF; cdr3_nt: TGCGCCAGCAGCGTAGACAGGAAAGAGACCCAGTACTTC
d_call: TRBD1; cdr3_length: 14; clone_size: .; j_call: TRBJ1-2; v_call: TRBV4-2; cdr3_aa: CASSHHRGDYGYTF; cdr3_nt: TGTGCCAGCAGCCACCACAGGGGAGACTATGGCTACACCTTC
d_call: .; cdr3_length: 15; clone_size: .; j_call: TRBJ1-1; v_call: TRBV27; cdr3_aa: CASRKTQGRDTEAFF; cdr3_nt: TGTGCCAGCAGAAAAACTCAGGGGAGGGACACTGAAGCTTTCTTT
d_call: TRBD1; cdr3_length: 16; clone_size: once; j_call: TRBJ1-1; v_call: TRBV29-1; cdr3_aa: CSVPGTGGIRNTEAFF; cdr3_nt: TGCAGCGTGCCCGGGACAGGGGGCATCAGGAACACTGAAGCTTTCTTT
d_call: .; cdr3_length: 15; clone_size: .; j_call: TRBJ1-2; v_call: TRBV19; cdr3_aa: CASSIPAPAPYGYTF; cdr3_nt: TGTGCCAGTAGTATCCCCGCGCCGGCCCCTTATGGCTACACCTTC
d_call: .; cdr3_length: 13; clone_size: few; j_call: TRBJ1-1; v_call: TRBV10-3; cdr3_aa: CAISERGVTEAFF; cdr3_nt: TGTGCCATCAGTGAACGCGGGGTGACTGAAGCTTTCTTT